This TCR beta chain appears in the sequencing data of a study of blood T cell repertoires in COVID-19. The overall study: From the United States, Italy and Spain came samples of acute and convalescent COVID-19. PBMCs, B-cell-depleted T cells, or T cells were the source of the cDNA or gDNA that made up the material.

Trimming shortened V by 0 bases and J by 5 bases, and 6 bases separated the two germline ends. The germline V gene encodes CDR1 ENHRY and CDR2 SYGVKD. The CDR3 has 13 amino acids. This clone showed up just a few times. Original data processing: Reference gene primer amplification gave estimated nucleated cell counts. The table came from immunoSEQ multiplex PCR; TCRdb's copy has only in-frame clones and leaves some out. V, J and clone size are those of that table, while D and trimming were read from the DNA. The repertoire includes 250,000 to 350,000 clones, approximately 90% of them detected once, and less than 3% sits in the top ten.

The clonotype was recovered from a woman in her 30s with active or convalescent COVID-19. The chain couples TRBV10-3 to TRBJ2-3; D gene uncertain. Source material: peripheral blood. CDR3 residues: CAISESNLDTQYF. DNA of the CDR3: TGTGCCATCAGTGAGTCGAACTTAGATACGCAGTATTTT.